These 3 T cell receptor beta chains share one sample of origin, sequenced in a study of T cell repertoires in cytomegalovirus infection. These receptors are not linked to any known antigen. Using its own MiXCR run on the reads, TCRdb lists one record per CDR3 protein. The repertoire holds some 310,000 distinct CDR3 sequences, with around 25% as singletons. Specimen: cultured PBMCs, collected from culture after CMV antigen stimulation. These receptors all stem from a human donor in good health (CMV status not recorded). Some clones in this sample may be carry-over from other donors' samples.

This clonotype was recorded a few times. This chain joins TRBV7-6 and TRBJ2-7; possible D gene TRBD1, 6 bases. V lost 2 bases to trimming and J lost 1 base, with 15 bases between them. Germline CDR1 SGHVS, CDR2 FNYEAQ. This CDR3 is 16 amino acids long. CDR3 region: CASSLSPHGQSYEQYF. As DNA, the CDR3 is TGTGCCAGCAGCTTAAGCCCCCACGGACAGTCCTACGAGCAGTACTTC.

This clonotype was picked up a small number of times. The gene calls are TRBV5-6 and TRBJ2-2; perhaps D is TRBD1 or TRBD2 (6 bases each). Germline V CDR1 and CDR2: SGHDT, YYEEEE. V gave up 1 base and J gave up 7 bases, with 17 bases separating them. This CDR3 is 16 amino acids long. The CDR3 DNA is TGTGCCAGCAGCTTGAGGACTCGGGGGCTCGTCGGGGAGCTGTTTTTT. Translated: CASSLRTRGLVGELFF.

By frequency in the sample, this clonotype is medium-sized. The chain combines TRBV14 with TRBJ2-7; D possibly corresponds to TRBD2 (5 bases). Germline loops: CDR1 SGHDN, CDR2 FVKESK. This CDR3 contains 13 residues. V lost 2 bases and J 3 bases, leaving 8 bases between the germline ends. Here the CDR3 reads CASSQTRDYEQYF. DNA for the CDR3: TGTGCCAGCAGCCAAACCCGGGACTACGAGCAGTACTTC.